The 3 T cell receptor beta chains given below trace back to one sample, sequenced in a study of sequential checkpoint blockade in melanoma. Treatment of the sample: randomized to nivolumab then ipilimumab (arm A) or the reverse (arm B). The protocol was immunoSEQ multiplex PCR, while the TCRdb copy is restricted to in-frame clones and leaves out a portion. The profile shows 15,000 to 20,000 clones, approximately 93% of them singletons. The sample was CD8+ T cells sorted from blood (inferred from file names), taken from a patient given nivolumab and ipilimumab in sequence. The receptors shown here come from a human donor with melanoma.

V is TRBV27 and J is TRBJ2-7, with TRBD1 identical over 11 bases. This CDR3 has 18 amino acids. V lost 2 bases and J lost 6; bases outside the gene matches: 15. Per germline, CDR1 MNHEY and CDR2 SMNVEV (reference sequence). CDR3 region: CASSLEGTGGSIRGEQYF. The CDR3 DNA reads TGTGCCAGCAGTTTAGAAGGGACAGGGGGATCCATCAGGGGCGAGCAGTACTTC.

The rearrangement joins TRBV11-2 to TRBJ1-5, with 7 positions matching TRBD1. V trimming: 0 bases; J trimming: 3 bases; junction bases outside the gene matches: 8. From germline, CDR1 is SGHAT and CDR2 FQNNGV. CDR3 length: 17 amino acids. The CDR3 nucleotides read TGTGCCAGCAGCTTAGATTCTAGGACAGGAACCAATCAGCCCCAGCATTTT. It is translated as CASSLDSRTGTNQPQHF.

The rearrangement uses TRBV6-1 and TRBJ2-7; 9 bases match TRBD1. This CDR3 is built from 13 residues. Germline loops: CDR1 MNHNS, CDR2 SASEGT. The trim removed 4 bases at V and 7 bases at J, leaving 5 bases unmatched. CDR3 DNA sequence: TGTGCCAGCAGTGGGGGACAGGGAAGGGAGCAGTACGTC. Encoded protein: CASSGGQGREQYV.